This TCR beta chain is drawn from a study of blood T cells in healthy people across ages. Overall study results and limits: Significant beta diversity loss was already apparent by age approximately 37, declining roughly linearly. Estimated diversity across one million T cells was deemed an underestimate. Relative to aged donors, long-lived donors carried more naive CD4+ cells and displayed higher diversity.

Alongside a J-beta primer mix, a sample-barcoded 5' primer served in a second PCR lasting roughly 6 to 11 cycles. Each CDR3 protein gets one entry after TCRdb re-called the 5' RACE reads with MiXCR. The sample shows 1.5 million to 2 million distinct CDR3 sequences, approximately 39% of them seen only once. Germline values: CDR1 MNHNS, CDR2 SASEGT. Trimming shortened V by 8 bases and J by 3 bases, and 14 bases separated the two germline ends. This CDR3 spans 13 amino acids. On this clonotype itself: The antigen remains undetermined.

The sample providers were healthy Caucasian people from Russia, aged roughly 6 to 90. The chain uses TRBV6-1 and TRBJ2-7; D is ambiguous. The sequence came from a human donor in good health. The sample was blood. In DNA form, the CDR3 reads TGTGCCAGCTCTCTCCCCATGAACTACGAGCAGTACTTC. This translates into CASSLPMNYEQYF.